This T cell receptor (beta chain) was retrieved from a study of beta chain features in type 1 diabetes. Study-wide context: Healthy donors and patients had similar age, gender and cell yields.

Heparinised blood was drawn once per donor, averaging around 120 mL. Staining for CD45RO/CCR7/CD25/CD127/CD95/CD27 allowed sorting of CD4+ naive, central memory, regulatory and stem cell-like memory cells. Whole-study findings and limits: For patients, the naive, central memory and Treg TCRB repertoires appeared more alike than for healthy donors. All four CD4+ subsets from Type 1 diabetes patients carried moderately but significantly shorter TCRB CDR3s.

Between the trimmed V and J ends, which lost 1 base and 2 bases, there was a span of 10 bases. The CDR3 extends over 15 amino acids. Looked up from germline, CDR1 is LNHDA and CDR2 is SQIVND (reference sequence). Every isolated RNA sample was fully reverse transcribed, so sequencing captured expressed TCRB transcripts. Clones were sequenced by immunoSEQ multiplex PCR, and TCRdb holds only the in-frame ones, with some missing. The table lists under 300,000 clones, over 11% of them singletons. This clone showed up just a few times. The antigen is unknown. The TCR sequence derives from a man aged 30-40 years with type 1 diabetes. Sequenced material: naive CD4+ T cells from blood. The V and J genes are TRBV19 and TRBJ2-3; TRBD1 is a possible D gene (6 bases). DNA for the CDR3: TGTGCCAGTAGTATAGTGGCAGGGGCCACAGATACGCAGTATTTT. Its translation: CASSIVAGATDTQYF.